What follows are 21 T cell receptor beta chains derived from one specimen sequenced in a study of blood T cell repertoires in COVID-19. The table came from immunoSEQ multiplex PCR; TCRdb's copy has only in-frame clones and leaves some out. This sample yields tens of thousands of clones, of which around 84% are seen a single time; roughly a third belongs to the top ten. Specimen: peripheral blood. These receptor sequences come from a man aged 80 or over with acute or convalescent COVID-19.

The CDR3 loop reads CASSSLIAGVSTDTQYF. The DNA of the CDR3 is TGCGCCAGCAGCTCCCTCATAGCGGGAGTAAGCACAGATACGCAGTATTTT. V is TRBV4-1 and J is TRBJ2-3; 9 bases match TRBD2. CDR3 size: 17 residues. Germline V gene lookup returns CDR1 MGHRA and CDR2 YSYEKL. V was pared by 5 bases and J by 0 bases, with 9 bases of the junction left unmatched.

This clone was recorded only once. This CDR3 reads CASRGFEVQYF. In DNA, the CDR3 is TGTGCCAGCAGAGGTTTTGAGGTGCAGTACTTC. The V call is TRBV2, the J call TRBJ2-7, with D unclear. V lost 6 bases and J lost 9, with 12 bases in between. Germline assignment: CDR1 SNHLY and CDR2 FYNNEI. The CDR3 runs 11 residues.

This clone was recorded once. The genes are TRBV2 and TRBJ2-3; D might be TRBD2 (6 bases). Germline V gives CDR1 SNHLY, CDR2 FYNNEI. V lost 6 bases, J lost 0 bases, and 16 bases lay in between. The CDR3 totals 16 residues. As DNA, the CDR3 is TGTGCCAGCAGCGAACTTAGCGGACAAAGCACAGATACGCAGTATTTT. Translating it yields CASSELSGQSTDTQYF.

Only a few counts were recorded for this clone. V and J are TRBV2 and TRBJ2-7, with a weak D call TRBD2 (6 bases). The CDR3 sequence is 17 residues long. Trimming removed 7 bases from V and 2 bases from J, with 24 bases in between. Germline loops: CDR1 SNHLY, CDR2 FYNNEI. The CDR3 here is CASIPGDFKIPPYEQYF. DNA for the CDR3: TGTGCCAGCATTCCGGGGGACTTTAAGATCCCCCCCTACGAGCAGTACTTC.

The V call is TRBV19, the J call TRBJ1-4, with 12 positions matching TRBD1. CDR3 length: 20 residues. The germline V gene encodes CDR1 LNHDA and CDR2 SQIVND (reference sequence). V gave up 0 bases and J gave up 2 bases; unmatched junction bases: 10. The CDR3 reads CASSIDRGQGALGTNEKLFF. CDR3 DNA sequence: TGTGCCAGTAGTATAGATAGGGGACAGGGGGCGTTGGGTACTAATGAAAAACTGTTTTTT. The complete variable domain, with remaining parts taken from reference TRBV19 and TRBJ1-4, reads DGGITQSPKYLFRKEGQNVTLSCEQNLNHDAMYWYRQDPGQGLRLIYYSQIVNDFQKGDIAEGYSVSREKKESFPLTVTSAQKNPTAFYLCASSIDRGQGALGTNEKLFFGSGTQLSVL.

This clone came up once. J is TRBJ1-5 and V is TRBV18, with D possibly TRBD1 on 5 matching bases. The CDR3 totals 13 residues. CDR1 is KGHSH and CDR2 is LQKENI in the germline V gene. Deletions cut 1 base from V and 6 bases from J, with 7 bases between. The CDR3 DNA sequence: TGTGCCAGCTCACCACAAGGGGTTCAGCCCCAGCATTTT. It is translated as CASSPQGVQPQHF.

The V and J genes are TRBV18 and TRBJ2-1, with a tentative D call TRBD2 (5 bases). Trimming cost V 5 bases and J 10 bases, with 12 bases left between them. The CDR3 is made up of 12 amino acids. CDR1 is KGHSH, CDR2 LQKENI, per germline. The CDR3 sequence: CASSTDYQEQFF. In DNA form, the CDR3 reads TGTGCCAGCTCAACAGACTACCAAGAGCAGTTCTTC.

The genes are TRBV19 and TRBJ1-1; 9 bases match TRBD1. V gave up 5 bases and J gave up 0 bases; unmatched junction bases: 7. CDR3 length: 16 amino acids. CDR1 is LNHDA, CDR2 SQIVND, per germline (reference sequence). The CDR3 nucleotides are TGTGCCAGTAGTCGGACAGGGGAACATATGAACACTGAAGCTTTCTTT. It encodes CASSRTGEHMNTEAFF.

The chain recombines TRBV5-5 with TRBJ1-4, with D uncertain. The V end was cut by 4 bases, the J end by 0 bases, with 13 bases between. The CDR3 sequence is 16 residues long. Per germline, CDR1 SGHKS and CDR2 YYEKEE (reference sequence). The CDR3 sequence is CASSPASRSTNEKLFF. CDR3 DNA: TGTGCCAGCAGCCCGGCTTCCAGGTCAACTAATGAAAAACTGTTTTTT.

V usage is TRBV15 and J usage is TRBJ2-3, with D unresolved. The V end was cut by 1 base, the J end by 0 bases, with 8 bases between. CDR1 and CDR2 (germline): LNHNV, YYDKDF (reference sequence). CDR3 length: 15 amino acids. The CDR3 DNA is TGTGCCACCAGCAGAGTCCCAGTCAGCACAGATACGCAGTATTTT. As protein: CATSRVPVSTDTQYF.

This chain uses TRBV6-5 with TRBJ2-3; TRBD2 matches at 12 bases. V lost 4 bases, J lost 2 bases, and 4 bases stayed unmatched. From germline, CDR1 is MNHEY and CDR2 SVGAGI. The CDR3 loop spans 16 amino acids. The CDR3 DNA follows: TGTGCCAGCAGTTTGGGACTAGCGGGCACCACAGATACGCAGTATTTT. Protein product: CASSLGLAGTTDTQYF.

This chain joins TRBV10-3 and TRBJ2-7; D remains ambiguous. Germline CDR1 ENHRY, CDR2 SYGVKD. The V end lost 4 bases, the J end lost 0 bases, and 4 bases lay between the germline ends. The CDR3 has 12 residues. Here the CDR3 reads CAISAVSYEQYF. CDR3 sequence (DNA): TGTGCCATCAGTGCCGTCTCCTACGAGCAGTACTTC.

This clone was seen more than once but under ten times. CDR3: CASSQARTSGSNEQYF. CDR3 coding DNA: TGTGCCAGCAGCCAAGCTAGGACTAGCGGGTCCAACGAGCAGTACTTC. This chain connects TRBV4-2 to TRBJ2-7; 11 nucleotides agree with TRBD2. CDR3 length equals 16 residues. The germline V gene encodes CDR1 LGHNA and CDR2 YNFKEQ. V was pared by 1 base and J by 5 bases, with 7 bases of the junction left unmatched.

The CDR3 protein is CASSQVVRGEQYF. The CDR3 nucleotides read TGTGCCAGCAGCCAAGTTGTTCGGGGCGAGCAGTACTTC. J is TRBJ2-7 and V is TRBV14, with TRBD2 as a possible D gene (5 bases). V lost 1 base to trimming and J lost 6 bases, with 10 bases between them. CDR1 and CDR2 (germline): SGHDN, FVKESK. The CDR3 is 13 amino acids.

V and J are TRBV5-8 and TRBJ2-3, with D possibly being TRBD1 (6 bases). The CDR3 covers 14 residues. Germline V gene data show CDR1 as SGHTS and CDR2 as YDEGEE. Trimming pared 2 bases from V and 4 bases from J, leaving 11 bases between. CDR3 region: CASSLGTHSDTQYF. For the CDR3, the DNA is TGTGCCAGCAGCTTAGGGACACATTCAGATACGCAGTATTTT. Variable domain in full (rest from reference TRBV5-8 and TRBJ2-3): EAGVTQSPTHLIKTRGQQATLRCSPISGHTSVYWYQQALGLGLQFLLWYDEGEERNRGNFPPRFSGRQFPNYSSELNVNALELEDSALYLCASSLGTHSDTQYFGPGTRLTVL.

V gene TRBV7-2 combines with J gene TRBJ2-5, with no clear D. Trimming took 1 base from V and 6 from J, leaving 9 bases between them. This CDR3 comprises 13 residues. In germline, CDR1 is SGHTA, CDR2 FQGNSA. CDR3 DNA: TGTGCCAGCAGCTTAGGCGATTCGAAGACCCAGTACTTC. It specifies CASSLGDSKTQYF.

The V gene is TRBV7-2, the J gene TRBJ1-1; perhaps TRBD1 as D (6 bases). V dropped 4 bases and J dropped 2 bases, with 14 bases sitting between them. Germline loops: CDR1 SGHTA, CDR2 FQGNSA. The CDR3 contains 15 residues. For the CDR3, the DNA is TGTGCCAGCAGCTCACAGGGAGGGAGTAACACTGAAGCTTTCTTT. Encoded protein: CASSSQGGSNTEAFF.

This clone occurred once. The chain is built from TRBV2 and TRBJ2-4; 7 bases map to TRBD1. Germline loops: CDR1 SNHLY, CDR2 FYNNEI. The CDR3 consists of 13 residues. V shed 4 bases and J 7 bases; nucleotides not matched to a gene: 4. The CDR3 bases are TGTGCCAGCAGTGGACAGGGTAGGAACATTCAGTACTTC. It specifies CASSGQGRNIQYF. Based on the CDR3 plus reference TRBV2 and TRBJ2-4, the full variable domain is EPEVTQTPSHQVTQMGQEVILRCVPISNHLYFYWYRQILGQKVEFLVSFYNNEISEKSEIFDDQFSVERPDGSNFTLKIRSTKLEDSAMYFCASSGQGRNIQYFGAGTRLSVL.

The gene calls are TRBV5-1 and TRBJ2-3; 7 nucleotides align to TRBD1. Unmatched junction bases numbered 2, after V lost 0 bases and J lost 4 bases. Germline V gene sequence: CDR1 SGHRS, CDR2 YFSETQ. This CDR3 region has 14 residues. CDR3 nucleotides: TGCGCCAGCAGCTTGGGGGACAGCTCAGATACGCAGTATTTT. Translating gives CASSLGDSSDTQYF.

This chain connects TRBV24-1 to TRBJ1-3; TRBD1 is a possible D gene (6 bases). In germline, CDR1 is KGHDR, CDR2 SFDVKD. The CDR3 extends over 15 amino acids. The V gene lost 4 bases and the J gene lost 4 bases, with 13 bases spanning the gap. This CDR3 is CATSDATGTGNTIYF. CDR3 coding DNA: TGTGCCACCAGTGACGCAACAGGGACCGGAAACACCATATATTTT.

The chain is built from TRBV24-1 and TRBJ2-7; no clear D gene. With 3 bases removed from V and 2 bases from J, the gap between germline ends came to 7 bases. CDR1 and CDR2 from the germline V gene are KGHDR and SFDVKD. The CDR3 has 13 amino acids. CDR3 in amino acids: CATSDPRTYEQYF. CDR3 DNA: TGTGCCACCAGTGATCCCAGGACCTACGAGCAGTACTTC.